Sequencing of this T cell receptor beta chain was carried out in a study of cytomegalovirus exposure and HLA in healthy donors. Study-wide background: Inside one of the first data releases sat about 91 million unique TCRs taken from HLA-typed donors.

The sample holds one count of this clone. Its antigen is still unknown. Trimming removed 2 bases at V and 9 bases at J, with 9 bases between. CDR3 length: 13 amino acids. The germline V gene encodes CDR1 SGHDT and CDR2 YYEEEE. Study results and limitations: Reportedly, a later analysis found an Asian-associated ancestry cluster had fewer N-insertions than the approximately 670-donor mean.

The PCR employed 60 Vbeta primers together with 13 Jbeta primers. The data were produced by immunoSEQ multiplex PCR, yet TCRdb's version contains in-frame clones alone and is incomplete. Altogether about 140,000 clones are present, 70% to 75% being singletons, with the ten largest covering 13% to 15%. J is TRBJ1-6 and V is TRBV5-6; D ambiguous. The sample was PBMCs. The receptor's source is a human donor in good health. The CDR3 sequence is CASSFTPFSPLHF. CDR3 coding DNA: TGTGCCAGCAGCTTCACTCCCTTTTCACCCCTCCACTTT.